The rows below give T cell receptor beta chains drawn from one sample of a study of vaccination and CD4 T cells after COVID-19. Each CDR3 protein is one row after TCRdb ran MiXCR on the PCR reads. The sample includes approximately 22,000 distinct CDR3 sequences, 30% to 35% of them seen just once. These receptors' antigens are unknown. The material sequenced was CD4+ T cells from blood, cultured in vitro, taken about 7 months after SARS-CoV-2 vaccination. The receptors were sampled from a human donor who had recovered from COVID-19. Both conserved end residues are part of each CDR3. The order of the fields is V gene, J gene, clone size, D gene, CDR3 DNA, CDR3 protein. The D gene is left open where the match is weak. Expanded clones get a size class; other rows say once, few or many, or leave the size out.

v_call: TRBV18
j_call: TRBJ1-2
clone_size: .
d_call: .
cdr3_nt: TGTGCCAGCTCACCACCGGGTCACTATGGCTACACCTTC
cdr3_aa: CASSPPGHYGYTF

v_call: TRBV7-3
j_call: TRBJ2-1
clone_size: .
d_call: TRBD1
cdr3_nt: TGTGCCAGCAGCAGGACAGGGGGCTCCTTTGCCTACAATGAGCAGTTCTTC
cdr3_aa: CASSRTGGSFAYNEQFF

v_call: TRBV15
j_call: TRBJ2-7
clone_size: few
d_call: .
cdr3_nt: TGTGCCACCAGCATGGGGGTAGGGGGGACCGAGCAGTACTTC
cdr3_aa: CATSMGVGGTEQYF

v_call: TRBV7-2
j_call: TRBJ2-7
clone_size: .
d_call: TRBD2
cdr3_nt: TGTGCCAGCAGCCCGGACCTACTAAGCGGGGGCTCCTACGAGCAGTACTTC
cdr3_aa: CASSPDLLSGGSYEQYF

v_call: TRBV6-5
j_call: TRBJ1-1
clone_size: few
d_call: .
cdr3_nt: TGTGCCAGCAGTTGGGGGGGGAGCCTAGCTGAAGCTTTCTTT
cdr3_aa: CASSWGGSLAEAFF

v_call: TRBV5-4
j_call: TRBJ2-6
clone_size: few
d_call: .
cdr3_nt: TGTGCCAGCAGCTTGTTAATCGGCTCTGGGGCCAACGTCCTGACTTTC
cdr3_aa: CASSLLIGSGANVLTF

v_call: TRBV6-1
j_call: TRBJ2-5
clone_size: .
d_call: TRBD2
cdr3_nt: TGTGCCAGCAAGAGGCCACTAGCGGGGGGAGAGACCCAGTACTTC
cdr3_aa: CASKRPLAGGETQYF

v_call: TRBV24-1
j_call: TRBJ1-2
clone_size: .
d_call: TRBD1
cdr3_nt: TGTGCCACCTCCGGGGGGCCGGGACAGAGCTATGGCTACACCTTC
cdr3_aa: CATSGGPGQSYGYTF

v_call: TRBV7-2
j_call: TRBJ2-3
clone_size: .
d_call: TRBD1
cdr3_nt: TGTGCCAGCAGCTTAAAAACAGGGGGGTGGGCAGATACGCAGTATTTT
cdr3_aa: CASSLKTGGWADTQYF

v_call: TRBV6-1
j_call: TRBJ1-1
clone_size: few
d_call: .
cdr3_nt: TGTGCCAGCAGTCCCATGTACGATGGTGAAGCTTTCTTT
cdr3_aa: CASSPMYDGEAFF

v_call: TRBV7-9
j_call: TRBJ2-1
clone_size: few
d_call: TRBD2
cdr3_nt: TGTGCCAGCAAGATCCTTTTAGCGGGGGACAATGAGCAGTTCTTC
cdr3_aa: CASKILLAGDNEQFF

v_call: TRBV5-5
j_call: TRBJ2-7
clone_size: few
d_call: TRBD2
cdr3_nt: TGTGCCAGCAGCTCCAGCGGGAACTCAAGAGCGCGGGAGGGGCCCTCCGAGCAGTACTTC
cdr3_aa: CASSSSGNSRAREGPSEQYF

v_call: TRBV7-8
j_call: TRBJ1-2
clone_size: few
d_call: .
cdr3_nt: TGTGCCAGCAGCCCAGGCAGGGGCTTAAAGTTTGGCTACACCTTC
cdr3_aa: CASSPGRGLKFGYTF

v_call: TRBV6-1
j_call: TRBJ2-5
clone_size: few
d_call: .
cdr3_nt: TGTGCCAGCAGTAGGGTTGAGACCCAGTACTTC
cdr3_aa: CASSRVETQYF

v_call: TRBV11-3
j_call: TRBJ2-1
clone_size: .
d_call: TRBD2
cdr3_nt: TGTGCCAGCAGCTTAGGGGGGCGGGGGGGCTACAATGAGCAGTTCTTC
cdr3_aa: CASSLGGRGGYNEQFF

v_call: TRBV20-1
j_call: TRBJ1-2
clone_size: .
d_call: .
cdr3_nt: TGCAGTGCTAGACTGCAGGGACCCTCCTATGGCTACACCTTC
cdr3_aa: CSARLQGPSYGYTF

v_call: TRBV23-1
j_call: TRBJ1-6
clone_size: .
d_call: .
cdr3_nt: TGCGCCAGCAGTCAATCGATCACGGCGCGGTGTTCACCCCTCCACTTT
cdr3_aa: CASSQSITARCSPLHF

v_call: TRBV6-1
j_call: TRBJ1-2
clone_size: few
d_call: .
cdr3_nt: TGTGCCAGCAGTGAAGCCTTAGATTTGGCGGCTAACTATGGCTACACCTTC
cdr3_aa: CASSEALDLAANYGYTF

v_call: TRBV20-1
j_call: TRBJ2-1
clone_size: .
d_call: TRBD1
cdr3_nt: TGCAGTGCCGTGGGGACAGCGTTATACAATGAGCAGTTCTTC
cdr3_aa: CSAVGTALYNEQFF

v_call: TRBV20-1
j_call: TRBJ2-3
clone_size: few
d_call: .
cdr3_nt: TGCAGTGCTAGACTAGCTTCGGATACGCAGTATTTT
cdr3_aa: CSARLASDTQYF

v_call: TRBV19
j_call: TRBJ1-5
clone_size: few
d_call: TRBD1
cdr3_nt: TGTGCCAGTAGTAAATTGGACAGGGCTCAGCCCCAGCATTTT
cdr3_aa: CASSKLDRAQPQHF

v_call: TRBV5-4
j_call: TRBJ1-6
clone_size: few
d_call: TRBD1
cdr3_nt: TGTGCCAGCAGCCTCAACAGGGGAAATTCACCCCTCCACTTT
cdr3_aa: CASSLNRGNSPLHF

v_call: TRBV10-3
j_call: TRBJ2-7
clone_size: few
d_call: .
cdr3_nt: TGTGCCAGCAGTTACTCCCTGATATGGTTCGATCAGCAGTACTTC
cdr3_aa: CASSYSLIWFDQQYF

v_call: TRBV19
j_call: TRBJ1-2
clone_size: few
d_call: TRBD1
cdr3_nt: TGTGCCAGTGGGGGGCAGGGACAGAGATCTAACTATGGCTACACCTTC
cdr3_aa: CASGGQGQRSNYGYTF

v_call: TRBV7-2
j_call: TRBJ1-1
clone_size: once
d_call: .
cdr3_nt: TGTGCCAGCAGCCAAGACGGGGGGGTTAAGGACACTGAAGCTTTCTTT
cdr3_aa: CASSQDGGVKDTEAFF

v_call: TRBV7-2
j_call: TRBJ2-3
clone_size: .
d_call: .
cdr3_nt: TGTGCCAGCAGCTTAGGTTGGATCACAGATACGCAGTATTTT
cdr3_aa: CASSLGWITDTQYF

v_call: TRBV4-3
j_call: TRBJ2-3
clone_size: .
d_call: .
cdr3_nt: TGCGCCAGCAGCCAAGGGGGGATAAGCACAGATACGCAGTATTTT
cdr3_aa: CASSQGGISTDTQYF

v_call: TRBV7-2
j_call: TRBJ1-2
clone_size: few
d_call: TRBD1
cdr3_nt: TGTGCCAGCAGCCTATACGGACAGGATAACTATGGCTACACCTTC
cdr3_aa: CASSLYGQDNYGYTF

v_call: TRBV18
j_call: TRBJ2-3
clone_size: .
d_call: .
cdr3_nt: TGTGCCAGCTCACCACTCTCTTCAGGGGGCACAGATACGCAGTATTTT
cdr3_aa: CASSPLSSGGTDTQYF

v_call: TRBV7-8
j_call: TRBJ1-3
clone_size: once
d_call: TRBD1
cdr3_nt: TGTGCCAGCAGTCAGACAGGGTTAGGAAACACCATATATTTT
cdr3_aa: CASSQTGLGNTIYF

v_call: TRBV7-9
j_call: TRBJ2-1
clone_size: .
d_call: .
cdr3_nt: TGTGCCAGCAGCTTAGGGGTTATCCCCTACAATGAGCAGTTCTTC
cdr3_aa: CASSLGVIPYNEQFF

v_call: TRBV27
j_call: TRBJ1-2
clone_size: few
d_call: .
cdr3_nt: TGTGCCAGCAGTTTAGGAGTGGGGGACATCTATGGCTACACCTTC
cdr3_aa: CASSLGVGDIYGYTF

v_call: TRBV7-2
j_call: TRBJ2-7
clone_size: .
d_call: TRBD1
cdr3_nt: TGTGCCAGCAGCTTAAGGTTGGACAGGGGGCACGAGCAGTACTTC
cdr3_aa: CASSLRLDRGHEQYF

v_call: TRBV15
j_call: TRBJ1-1
clone_size: .
d_call: .
cdr3_nt: TGTGCCACCAGCAGAGATTCAGCCAGTGGTTTCTTT
cdr3_aa: CATSRDSASGFF